This TCR beta chain was captured in a study of spatial heterogeneity in lung cancer. Whole-study context: Fewer alpha-chain than beta-chain sequences were consistently detected.

V shed 0 bases and J shed 1 base, with 3 bases lying between them. The V gene's germline CDR1 is SGHRS and CDR2 YFSETQ. The CDR3 is made up of 13 amino acids. MiXCR, applied by TCRdb to the 5' RACE reads, yields one record per CDR3 protein. The sample includes some 100,000 distinct CDR3 sequences, approximately 8.2% of them seen just once. Specified time point: sample taken at primary tumor resection. Whole RNA from tumor, nontumor lung or frozen PBMC was sequenced unsorted. This TCR derives from a male donor with early-stage non-small cell lung cancer. Material: PBMCs, obtained at surgery. This chain uses TRBV5-1 with TRBJ2-3; D is unresolved. The CDR3 here is CASSLDGTDTQYF. The CDR3 DNA reads as TGCGCCAGCAGCTTGGACGGCACAGATACGCAGTATTTT.